A selection of T cell receptor beta chains follows, all from one sample in a study of T cell repertoires in cytomegalovirus infection. TCRdb called the reads again in MiXCR, with one record for every CDR3 protein. The sample holds 290,000 or so distinct CDR3 sequences, about 25% seen once. Material: PBMCs. The receptors were sampled from a human donor in good health (CMV status not recorded). Some clones in this sample may be carry-over from other donors' samples. The CDR3 runs from the conserved cysteine through the conserved F or W. A clone size is listed for some rows: how often the clone was seen (once, few, many), or a class if it is expanded.

>TRBV29-1|.
CSAAQGLAKNIQYF
>TRBV4-1|.
CASSQETASGNVDTQYF
>TRBV7-6|.
CASRGLAETQYF
>TRBV28|.
CASSFGTGEGQPQHF
>TRBV28|few
CASTSLGGQPQHF
>TRBV7-2|many
CASSYDGQGGQPQHF
>TRBV20-1|.
CSARGQEEQYF
>TRBV2|.
CASSREGYGEAFF
>TRBV29-1|few
CSVWGTGHNEQFF
>TRBV20-1|few
CSSDRQEVSYEQYF
>TRBV7-2|many
CASSSSGTVNYEQYF
>TRBV4-1|few
CASSQYSISGNTIYF
>TRBV12-3/TRBV12-4|.
CASSKNPLGSGTEAFF
>TRBV29-1|.
CSVDGILDYGYTF
>TRBV12-3/TRBV12-4|few
CASSNYRDTEAFF
>TRBV11-2|many
CASSLDRVAGGSYNEQFF
>TRBV7-2|many
CASSLLSFSGGYTDTQYF
>TRBV30|few
CAWSKTSGFSETQYF
>TRBV7-2|many
CASSAGTVGNQPQHF
>TRBV29-1|.
CSVELGQGDEKLFF
>TRBV7-6|.
CASRQTRGSYNSPLHF
>TRBV7-2|many
CASSLAGLSNQPQHF
>TRBV28|few
CASSPLGGGSGNTIYF
>TRBV7-2|many
CASSSTSVDEQFF
>TRBV19|many
CASSKSASPSRTEAFF
>TRBV15|.
CATSRDRDRGWGNIQYF
>TRBV10-3|few
CAISESKVGEQFF
>TRBV20-1|.
CSARDTRPGLEQYF
>TRBV7-2|many
CASTLNPTATDTQYF
>TRBV10-3|few
CAISADRDSNQPQHF
>TRBV12-3/TRBV12-4|.
CASRGDRGHQPQHF
>TRBV9|.
CASRPPGVGYNEQFF
>TRBV20-1|.
CSALEGTVVDTQYF
>TRBV19|.
CASSPGRGGAFF
>TRBV7-2|many
CASSFRGAGELFF
>TRBV6-1|many
CASTPGQGSQPQHF
>TRBV20-1|.
CSAGVLAGVREDEQFF
>TRBV27|.
CASSGSPGQWGDEQFF
>TRBV7-3|many
CASSLTGPRGRNPPYEQYF
>TRBV6-2/TRBV6-3|.
CASSFARTKNNEQFF
>TRBV29-1|.
CSVAGTGGDMNTEAFF
>TRBV11-2|.
CASSLTPTGPYEQYF
>TRBV20-1|.
CSARARGRANTGELFF
>TRBV29-1|.
CSVEEGGLRSGNTGELVF